This TCR beta chain was sequenced during a study of follicular helper T cells after annual influenza vaccination. The CDR3 sequence is 16 residues long. V shed 2 bases and J 10 bases; nucleotides not matched to a gene: 12. Germline CDR1 SGDLS, CDR2 YYNGEE. Time point specified: 2014-2015 season, 7 days after vaccination. This table comes from immunoSEQ multiplex PCR, and its TCRdb copy is limited to in-frame clones, with some not included. The profile shows 1,300 or so clones, approximately 70% of them singletons. The clonotype was recovered from an adult who received the influenza vaccine. This material consisted of CXCR5+ CD38+ circulating T follicular helper cells from blood, taken 7 days after influenza vaccination. Documented subset: circulating Tfh, non-naive CD4+CXCR5+PD-1+ (ICOS+CD38+ or ICOS-CD38-). The V and J genes are TRBV9 and TRBJ2-3; 11 bases are a match to TRBD1. The CDR3 sequence is CASSVGTGGSQLAQYF. DNA of the CDR3: TGTGCCAGCAGCGTCGGGACAGGGGGATCTCAGCTTGCGCAGTATTTT.